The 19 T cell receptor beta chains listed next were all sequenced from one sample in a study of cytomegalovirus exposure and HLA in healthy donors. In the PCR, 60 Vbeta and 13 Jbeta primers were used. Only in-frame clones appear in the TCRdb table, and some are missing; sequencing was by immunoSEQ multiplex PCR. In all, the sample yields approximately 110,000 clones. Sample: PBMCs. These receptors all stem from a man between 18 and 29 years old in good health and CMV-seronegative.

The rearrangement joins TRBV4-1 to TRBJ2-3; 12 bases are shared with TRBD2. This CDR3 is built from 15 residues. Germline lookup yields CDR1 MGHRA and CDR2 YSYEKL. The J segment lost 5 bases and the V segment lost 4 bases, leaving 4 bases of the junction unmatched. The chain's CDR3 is CASSLGTSGRDTQYF. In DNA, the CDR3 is TGCGCCAGCAGCCTCGGGACTAGCGGGCGAGATACGCAGTATTTT.

CDR3 loop: CASSDRSPMNTEAFF. CDR3 DNA sequence: TGTGCCAGTTCCGATCGGTCGCCGATGAACACTGAAGCTTTCTTT. V usage is TRBV6-5 and J usage is TRBJ1-1, with unresolved D. The germline V gene has CDR1 MNHEY and CDR2 SVGAGI. Deletions cut 9 bases from V and 0 bases from J, with 17 bases between. The length of the CDR3 is 15 residues.

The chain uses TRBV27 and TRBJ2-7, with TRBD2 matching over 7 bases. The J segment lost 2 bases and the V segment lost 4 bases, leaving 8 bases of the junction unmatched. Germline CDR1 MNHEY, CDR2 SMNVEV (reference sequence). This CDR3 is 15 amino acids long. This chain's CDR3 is CASSSPASGTYEQYF. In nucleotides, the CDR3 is TGTGCCAGCAGTTCTCCGGCTAGCGGAACCTACGAGCAGTACTTC.

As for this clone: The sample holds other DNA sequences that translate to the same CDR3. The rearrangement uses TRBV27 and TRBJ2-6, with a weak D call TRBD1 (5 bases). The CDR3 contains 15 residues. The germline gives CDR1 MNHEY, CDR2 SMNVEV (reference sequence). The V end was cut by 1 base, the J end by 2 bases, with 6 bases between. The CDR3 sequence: CASSLLGAGANVLTF. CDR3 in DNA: TGTGCCAGCAGTTTATTAGGGGCTGGGGCCAACGTCCTGACTTTC.

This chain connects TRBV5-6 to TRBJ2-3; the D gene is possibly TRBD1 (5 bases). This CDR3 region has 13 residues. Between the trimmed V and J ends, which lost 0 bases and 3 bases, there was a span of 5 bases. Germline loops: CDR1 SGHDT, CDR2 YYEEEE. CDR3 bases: TGTGCCAGCAGCTTGGCAGGGACAGATACGCAGTATTTT. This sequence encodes CASSLAGTDTQYF.

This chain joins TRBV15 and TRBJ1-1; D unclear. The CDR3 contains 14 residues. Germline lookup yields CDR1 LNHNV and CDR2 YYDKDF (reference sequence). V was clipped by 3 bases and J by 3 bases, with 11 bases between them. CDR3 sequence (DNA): TGTGCCACCAGCAGGGAGTCGGCGGACACTGAAGCTTTCTTT. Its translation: CATSRESADTEAFF.

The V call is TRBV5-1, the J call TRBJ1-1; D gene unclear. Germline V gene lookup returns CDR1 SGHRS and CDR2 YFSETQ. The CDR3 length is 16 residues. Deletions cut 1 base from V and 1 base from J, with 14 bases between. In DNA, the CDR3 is TGCGCCAGCAGCTTGTCCCCTATCCGGGGGAACACTGAAGCTTTCTTT. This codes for CASSLSPIRGNTEAFF.

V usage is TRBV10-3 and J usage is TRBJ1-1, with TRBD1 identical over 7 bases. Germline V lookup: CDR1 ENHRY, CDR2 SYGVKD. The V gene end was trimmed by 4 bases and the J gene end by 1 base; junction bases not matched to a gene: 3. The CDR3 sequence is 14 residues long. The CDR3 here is CAISGDSTNTEAFF. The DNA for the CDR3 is TGTGCCATCAGTGGGGACAGCACGAACACTGAAGCTTTCTTT.

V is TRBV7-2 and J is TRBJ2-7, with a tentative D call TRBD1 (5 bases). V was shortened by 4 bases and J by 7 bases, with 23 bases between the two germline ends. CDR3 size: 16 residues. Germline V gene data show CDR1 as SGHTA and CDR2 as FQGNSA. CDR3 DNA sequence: TGTGCCAGCAGCTCTACCGGATGGTCAGACAACAGGGAGCAGTACTTC. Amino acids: CASSSTGWSDNREQYF.

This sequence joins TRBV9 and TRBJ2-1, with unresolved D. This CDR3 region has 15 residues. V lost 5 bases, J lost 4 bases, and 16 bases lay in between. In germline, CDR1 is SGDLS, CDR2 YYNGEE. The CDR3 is CASSPPGYAYNEQFF. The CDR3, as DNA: TGTGCCAGCAGTCCTCCAGGTTACGCATACAATGAGCAGTTCTTC.

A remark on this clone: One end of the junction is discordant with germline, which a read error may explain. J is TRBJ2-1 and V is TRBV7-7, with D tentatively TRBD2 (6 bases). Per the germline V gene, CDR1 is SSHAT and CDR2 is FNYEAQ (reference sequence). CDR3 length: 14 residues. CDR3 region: CASSLAAGNNEQFF. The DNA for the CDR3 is TGTGCTAGCAGCTTAGCGGCAGGGAACAATGAGCAGTTCTTC.

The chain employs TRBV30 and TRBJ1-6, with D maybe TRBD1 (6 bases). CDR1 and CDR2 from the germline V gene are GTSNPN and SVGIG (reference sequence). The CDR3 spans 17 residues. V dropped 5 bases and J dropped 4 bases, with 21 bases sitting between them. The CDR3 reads CAWGQQTGSVYNSPLHF. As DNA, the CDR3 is TGTGCCTGGGGGCAACAAACAGGGTCCGTGTATAATTCACCCCTCCACTTT.

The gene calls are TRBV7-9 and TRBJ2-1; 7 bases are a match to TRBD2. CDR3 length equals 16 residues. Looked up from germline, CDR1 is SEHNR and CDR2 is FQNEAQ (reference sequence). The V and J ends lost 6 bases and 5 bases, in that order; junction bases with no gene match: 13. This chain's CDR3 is CASRPPGRGMNNEQFF. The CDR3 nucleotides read TGTGCCAGCAGACCCCCCGGGCGGGGGATGAACAATGAGCAGTTCTTC.

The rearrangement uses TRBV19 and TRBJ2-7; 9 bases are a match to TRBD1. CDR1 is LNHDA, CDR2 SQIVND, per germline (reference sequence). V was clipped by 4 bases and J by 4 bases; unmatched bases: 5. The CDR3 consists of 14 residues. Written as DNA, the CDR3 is TGTGCCAGTAGTACGACGACAGGGGGTTACGAGCAGTACTTC. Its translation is CASSTTTGGYEQYF. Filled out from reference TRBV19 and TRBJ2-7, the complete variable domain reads DGGITQSPKYLFRKEGQNVTLSCEQNLNHDAMYWYRQDPGQGLRLIYYSQIVNDFQKGDIAEGYSVSREKKESFPLTVTSAQKNPTAFYLCASSTTTGGYEQYFGPGTRLTVT.

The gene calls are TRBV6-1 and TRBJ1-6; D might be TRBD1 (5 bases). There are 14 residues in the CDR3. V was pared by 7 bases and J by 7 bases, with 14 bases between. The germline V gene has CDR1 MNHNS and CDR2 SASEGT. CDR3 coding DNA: TGTGCCAGCACCCGAGGAGGGGACAATTCACCCCTCCACTTT. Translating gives CASTRGGDNSPLHF.

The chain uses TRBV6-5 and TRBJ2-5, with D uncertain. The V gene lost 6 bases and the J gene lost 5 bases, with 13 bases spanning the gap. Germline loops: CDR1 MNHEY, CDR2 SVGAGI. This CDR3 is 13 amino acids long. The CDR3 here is CASSRSPRETQYF. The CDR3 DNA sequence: TGTGCCAGCAGCCGCTCCCCCCGGGAGACCCAGTACTTC.

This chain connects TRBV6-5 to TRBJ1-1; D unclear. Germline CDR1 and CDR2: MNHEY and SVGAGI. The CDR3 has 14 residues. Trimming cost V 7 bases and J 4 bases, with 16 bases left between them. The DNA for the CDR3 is TGTGCCAGCATTCCACCTGCGCGGAGCACTGAAGCTTTCTTT. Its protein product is CASIPPARSTEAFF.

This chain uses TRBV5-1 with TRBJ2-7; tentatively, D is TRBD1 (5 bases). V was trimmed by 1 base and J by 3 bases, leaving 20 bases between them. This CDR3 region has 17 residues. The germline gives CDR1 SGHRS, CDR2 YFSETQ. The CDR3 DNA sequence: TGCGCCAGCAGCTTGTCGGCCAGGGCAGCCCAACTCTACGAGCAGTACTTC. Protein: CASSLSARAAQLYEQYF.

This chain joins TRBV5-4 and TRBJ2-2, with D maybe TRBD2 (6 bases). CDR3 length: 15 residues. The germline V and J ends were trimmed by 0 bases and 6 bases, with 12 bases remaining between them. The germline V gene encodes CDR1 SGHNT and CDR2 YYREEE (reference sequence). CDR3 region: CASSLAGIAAGELFF. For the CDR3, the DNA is TGTGCCAGCAGCTTGGCCGGAATAGCGGCCGGGGAGCTGTTTTTT.